The sequence of this T cell receptor beta chain was determined in a study of cytomegalovirus exposure and HLA in healthy donors. Study-wide points: Diagnosis of cytomegalovirus status made by the classifier reportedly showed high specificity and sensitivity.

While the first cohort had fewer than 850 subjects, the donors belonged to the separate validation cohort of about 120 subjects. Clones were read by immunoSEQ multiplex PCR, and TCRdb kept only the in-frame ones, dropping some. The profile shows over 200,000 clones, over 65% of them singletons. The CDR3 has 13 amino acids. The V and J ends lost 0 bases and 6 bases respectively, with 4 bases between them. Germline-derived CDR1 and CDR2 are SGHRS and YFSETQ. Note on this clone: As yet, its antigen is unknown.

The chain recombines TRBV5-1 with TRBJ1-6; D is unclear. Sequenced material: PBMCs. This clonotype was sampled from a woman younger than 30 in good health and CMV-seronegative. The CDR3 is CASSLEVNSPLHF. The CDR3 DNA reads as TGCGCCAGCAGCTTGGAAGTTAATTCACCCCTCCACTTT.